Reported below is one TCR beta chain. The sample belongs to a study of CD8 T cells in Susac syndrome. With random hexamers, roughly 0.45 to 1 ug RNA was reverse transcribed. Multiplex PCR with immunoSEQ amplified the TCR beta CDR3 across 54 Vbeta and 13 Jbeta. TCRdb reprocessed the immunoSEQ multiplex PCR reads with MiXCR, giving one entry per CDR3 protein. The sample yields 300,000 to 350,000 distinct CDR3 sequences, about 90% seen once. The CD8+ and CD4+ T cells were isolated magnetically using a negative isolation approach, whereas the TEMRA cells were enriched by FACS. The sequenced sample consisted of CD4+ T cells from PBMCs. The receptor was derived from a human donor with multiple sclerosis.

CDR3: CASSSPGDLSSYEQYF. CDR3 in DNA: TGTGCCAGCAGTTCACCGGGTGACTTAAGCTCCTACGAGCAGTACTTC. The V call is TRBV28, the J call TRBJ2-7; D is undetermined. V lost 4 bases and J lost 0, with 16 bases in between. The germline gives CDR1 MDHEN, CDR2 SYDVKM. The CDR3 extends over 16 amino acids.